These 4 T cell receptor beta chains were all obtained from the same sample, sequenced in a study of monozygotic twins with inflammatory bowel disease. Each CDR3 protein gets one entry in TCRdb, which reprocessed the 5' RACE reads and gives no DNA. The data include approximately 400,000 distinct CDR3 sequences; the top ten clones carry more than 2%. Sample: blood. These receptors all come from a human donor with ulcerative colitis or Crohn's disease, or a healthy co-twin of an affected twin (not recorded which).

The chain employs TRBV18 and TRBJ2-7; TCRdb's D call of TRBD2 is untestable without DNA. This CDR3 region has 16 residues. Germline V gene data show CDR1 as KGHSH and CDR2 as LQKENI. This CDR3 is CASSPRSASVVYEQYF.

V gene TRBV3-1 combines with J gene TRBJ2-1; TCRdb picks TRBD1, but there is no DNA to check that call. The length of the CDR3 is 16 residues. Germline values: CDR1 LGHDT, CDR2 YNNKEL (reference sequence). This CDR3 reads CASSFRTGGSYNEQFF.

The chain recombines TRBV4-1 with TRBJ2-3; lacking DNA, the TRBD1 call made by TCRdb goes unchecked. This CDR3 contains 16 residues. Germline assignment: CDR1 MGHRA and CDR2 YSYEKL. The CDR3 region is CASSLRTAASTDTQYF.

The chain has TRBV15 and TRBJ1-2. CDR1 is LNHNV, CDR2 YYDKDF, per germline (reference sequence). The CDR3 loop spans 13 amino acids. CDR3 residues: CATSSGYNYGYTF.